Each of the 11 T cell receptor beta chains below was sequenced from the same sample in a study of T cells in Graves' hyperthyroidism and ophthalmopathy. Researchers took RNA transcripts and amplified the TCR beta CDR3 regions from them. A first-round RT-PCR of the TCR CDR3 used the HTBI primer set. TCRdb redid the calling of the multiplex PCR reads with MiXCR, one entry per CDR3 protein. The table has some 620,000 distinct CDR3 sequences, 15% to 20% seen once; the top ten hold approximately 3.8%. The sample was blood. These TCRs come from a woman aged 25 to 45 with Graves' hyperthyroidism.

The sample holds a few counts of this clonotype. The J gene is TRBJ2-1, the V gene TRBV28; TRBD2 agrees at 8 bases. CDR1 MDHEN and CDR2 SYDVKM come from the germline V gene. The CDR3 length is 14 residues. CDR3 sequence reads: CGISGAYSYNEQFF. CDR3 sequence (DNA): TGTGGTATTAGCGGGGCATACTCCTACAATGAGCAGTTCTTC.

This clonotype has only one observation. The CDR3 sequence: CASSTVLGAWTEAFF. CDR3 bases: TGTGCCAGTAGTACAGTACTGGGGGCCTGGACTGAAGCTTTCTTT. The rearrangement uses TRBV19 and TRBJ1-1, with a weak D call TRBD1 (6 bases). This CDR3 is 15 amino acids long. With 4 bases removed from V and 5 bases from J, the gap between germline ends came to 17 bases. CDR1 is LNHDA, CDR2 SQIVND, per germline (reference sequence).

This clonotype showed up just a few times. The chain is built from TRBV6-2 or TRBV6-3 and TRBJ2-2; the match to TRBD2 covers 9 bases. Trimming cost V 0 bases and J 6 bases; bases outside gene matches: 8. The CDR3 extends over 17 amino acids. The germline V gene has CDR1 MNHEY and CDR2 SVGEGT. The CDR3 region has the DNA TGTGCCAGCAGTTACTCGATTGTGGCGGGAGGGGCCGGGGAGCTGTTTTTT. Translating it yields CASSYSIVAGGAGELFF.

This clonotype has at least ten counts. The gene calls are TRBV3-1 and TRBJ1-1, with D unresolved. The CDR3 totals 13 residues. V lost 0 bases to trimming and J lost 4 bases, with 6 bases between them. Germline V gene lookup returns CDR1 LGHDT and CDR2 YNNKEL (reference sequence). CDR3 protein: CASSQDPSTEAFF. The CDR3 bases are TGTGCCAGCAGCCAAGATCCCAGCACTGAAGCTTTCTTT.

This chain connects TRBV6-1 to TRBJ2-5, with 7 bases matching TRBD1. The germline V gene has CDR1 MNHNS and CDR2 SASEGT. Trimming at V came to 5 bases and at J to 5 bases, leaving 8 bases not matched to a gene. The CDR3 contains 14 residues. The CDR3 DNA reads as TGTGCCAGCAGTCGCATGACAGGGTCGGAGACCCAGTACTTC. Its translation: CASSRMTGSETQYF.

V usage is TRBV4-1 and J usage is TRBJ2-1; perhaps TRBD2 as D (5 bases). Germline values: CDR1 MGHRA, CDR2 YSYEKL. V gave up 1 base and J gave up 2 bases, with 18 bases separating them. The CDR3 loop spans 18 amino acids. The DNA for the CDR3 is TGCGCCAGCAGCCAAGGGAATTCGCGAGTCGGGACCTACAATGAGCAGTTCTTC. Translated: CASSQGNSRVGTYNEQFF.

This clonotype was detected many times. This chain connects TRBV3-1 to TRBJ2-1; D may be TRBD2 (5 bases). In germline, CDR1 is LGHDT, CDR2 YNNKEL (reference sequence). Trimming shortened V by 2 bases and J by 9 bases, and 14 bases separated the two germline ends. This CDR3 contains 14 residues. CDR3 protein: CASSQPLGVSEQFF. The CDR3 nucleotides read TGTGCCAGCAGCCAACCCCTGGGAGTGAGTGAGCAGTTCTTC.

This chain links TRBV5-1 with TRBJ2-7; 8 nucleotides line up with TRBD1. The V and J ends lost 4 bases and 3 bases, in that order; junction bases with no gene match: 6. Germline V gene data show CDR1 as SGHRS and CDR2 as YFSETQ. The length of the CDR3 is 14 residues. The CDR3 region has the DNA TGCGCCAGCAGCGTGAGACAGGGGTTCTACGAGCAGTACTTC. Translated, it gives CASSVRQGFYEQYF.

Only a few counts were recorded for this clonotype. V gene TRBV10-3 combines with J gene TRBJ2-7; 8 positions agree with TRBD2. The CDR3 covers 13 residues. CDR1 and CDR2 (germline): ENHRY, SYGVKD. V lost 4 bases to trimming and J lost 3 bases; unmatched junction nucleotides: 2. The DNA for the CDR3 is TGTGCCATCAGTGTAGCGGGACACTACGAGCAGTACTTC. Translating gives CAISVAGHYEQYF.

This clonotype was seen at least ten times. This chain joins TRBV6-1 and TRBJ2-5; 9 positions agree with TRBD2. CDR3 length equals 15 residues. Losses at the gene ends were 10 bases for V and 0 bases for J; bases not matched to a gene: 9. Germline assignment: CDR1 MNHNS and CDR2 SASEGT. As DNA, the CDR3 is TGTGCCACGGAAAAGCTAGCGGGGTACCAAGAGACCCAGTACTTC. Amino acids: CATEKLAGYQETQYF.

This clonotype has at least ten counts. The chain is built from TRBV11-2 and TRBJ1-4; 7 bases agree with TRBD1. Germline V gene lookup returns CDR1 SGHAT and CDR2 FQNNGV. The CDR3 length is 15 residues. Losses at the gene ends were 6 bases for V and 3 bases for J; bases not matched to a gene: 7. CDR3 nucleotides: TGTGCCAGCAGGGGAAACAGGGGATCTAATGAAAAACTGTTTTTT. Its protein product is CASRGNRGSNEKLFF.